The present entry profiles one T cell receptor beta chain with its context. No antigen is known for it. Assay used: immunoSEQ multiplex PCR; TCRdb lists only in-frame clones, some missing. The table shows 140,000 to 150,000 clones, with approximately 94% occurring only once. The data were taken from a study of T cell responses to AZD1222 COVID-19 vaccine. V lost 2 bases and J 1 base, leaving 15 bases between the germline ends. The CDR3 spans 16 residues. Germline assignment: CDR1 MNHEY and CDR2 SVGAGI. Broader study findings: Among vaccine-associated CD4 TCRs, coverage spanned spike, with dominance at 160-218 and 743-854. A reported finding is that nearly half of spike-specific TCRs target unmutated variant regions. The repertoires were collected only after the peak T cell response. Donors were largely white British and mainly female; clonal diversity was possibly underestimated.

This chain joins TRBV6-5 and TRBJ2-7; D gene uncertain. The receptor was isolated from an adult in good health. Sequencing used peripheral blood, obtained on day 0 of AZD1222 vaccination. CDR3 DNA sequence: TGTGCCAGCAGTTACCCGACCGAGGCTGATTCCTACGAGCAGTACTTC. The encoded protein is CASSYPTEADSYEQYF.